These 5 T cell receptor beta chains were all obtained from the same sample, sequenced in a study of T-cell memory formation after mild COVID-19. TCRdb reanalysed the 5' RACE reads using MiXCR and keeps one entry per CDR3 protein. Altogether 180,000 or so distinct CDR3 sequences are present, roughly 12% being singletons, with the ten largest covering approximately 3.8%. The sample taken for sequencing was PBMCs or a T cell subset sorted from them (not recorded which). The source is a man between 18 and 29 years old who had mild COVID-19 (a few samples of this study predate the infection). Cell type and time point are not known.

This sequence joins TRBV4-3 and TRBJ2-3; a weak D match, TRBD2 (5 bases). V lost 0 bases to trimming and J lost 8 bases, with 12 bases between them. CDR1 and CDR2 from the germline V gene are LGHNA and YSLEER. The CDR3 runs 14 residues. The CDR3 loop is CASSQEPTGGTQYF. As DNA, the CDR3 is TGCGCCAGCAGCCAAGAGCCAACCGGAGGTACGCAGTATTTT.

This chain connects TRBV4-2 to TRBJ2-7; 7 bases match TRBD1. In germline, CDR1 is LGHNA, CDR2 YNFKEQ. J lost 0 bases, V lost 6 bases, and 8 bases had no gene match. The CDR3 length is 15 residues. CDR3 sequence reads: CASSTGAHSSYEQYF. The CDR3 bases are TGTGCCAGCAGTACAGGGGCCCACAGCTCCTACGAGCAGTACTTC.

This clonotype was counted a few times. The chain links TRBV6-2 or TRBV6-3 to TRBJ2-2; D is unresolved. V lost 0 bases and J 0 bases, leaving 11 bases between the germline ends. CDR3 length equals 17 residues. Germline V gives CDR1 MNHEY, CDR2 SVGEGT. CDR3 bases: TGTGCCAGCAGTTACTCGAAGAGGCGGCCGAACACCGGGGAGCTGTTTTTT. Its protein is CASSYSKRRPNTGELFF.

This chain uses TRBV11-2 with TRBJ1-2; 9 bases are a match to TRBD1. The CDR3 loop spans 13 amino acids. Losses at the gene ends were 4 bases for V and 8 bases for J; bases not matched to a gene: 5. In germline, CDR1 is SGHAT, CDR2 FQNNGV. CDR3 DNA: TGTGCCAGCAGCTCCCGACAGGGGGACGGCTACACCTTC. Protein: CASSSRQGDGYTF.

V and J are TRBV7-2 and TRBJ2-5; no firm D call. Germline loops: CDR1 SGHTA, CDR2 FQGNSA. This CDR3 spans 13 amino acids. The V and J ends lost 0 bases and 5 bases respectively, with 7 bases between them. The CDR3 region has the DNA TGTGCCAGCAGCTTAGCAGGTTGGGAGACCCAGTACTTC. Residues: CASSLAGWETQYF.